Here is one T cell receptor beta chain with its context. The entry originates in a study of shared T cell receptors in the human thymus. This table comes from immunoSEQ multiplex PCR, and its TCRdb copy is limited to in-frame clones, with some not included. The repertoire includes 500,000 to 550,000 clones, approximately 80% of them detected once, and around 0.012% sits in the top ten. These data are also associated with another study on human thymus T cells.

This clonotype originated in a boy less than two years old with a congenital heart defect. What was sequenced was thymocytes.

The CDR3 protein is CASSSTSGRANAEQYF. CDR3 bases: TGTGCCAGCAGCTCGACTAGCGGGAGGGCAAACGCCGAGCAGTACTTC. The rearrangement joins TRBV7-9 to TRBJ2-7; 14 nucleotides match TRBD2. The trim removed 4 bases at V and 6 bases at J, leaving 8 bases unmatched. This CDR3 spans 16 amino acids. Germline lookup yields CDR1 SEHNR and CDR2 FQNEAQ (reference sequence). The full variable domain, its missing parts supplied by reference TRBV7-9 and TRBJ2-7, is DTGVSQNPRHKITKRGQNVTFRCDPISEHNRLYWYRQTLGQGPEFLTYFQNEAQLEKSRLLSDRFSAERPKGSFSTLEIQRTEQGDSAMYLCASSSTSGRANAEQYFGPGTRLTVT.